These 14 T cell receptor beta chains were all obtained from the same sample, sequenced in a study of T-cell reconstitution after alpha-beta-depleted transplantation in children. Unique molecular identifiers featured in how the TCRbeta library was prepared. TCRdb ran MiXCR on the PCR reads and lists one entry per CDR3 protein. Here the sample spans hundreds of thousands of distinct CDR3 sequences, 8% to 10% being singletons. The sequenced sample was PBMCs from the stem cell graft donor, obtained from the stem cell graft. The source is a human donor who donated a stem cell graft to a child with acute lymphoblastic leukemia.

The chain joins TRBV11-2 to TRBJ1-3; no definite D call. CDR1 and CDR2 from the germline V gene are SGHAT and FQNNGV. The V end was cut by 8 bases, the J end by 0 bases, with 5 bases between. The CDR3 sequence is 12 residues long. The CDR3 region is CASGHSGNTIYF. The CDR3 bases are TGTGCCAGCGGGCACTCTGGAAACACCATATATTTT.

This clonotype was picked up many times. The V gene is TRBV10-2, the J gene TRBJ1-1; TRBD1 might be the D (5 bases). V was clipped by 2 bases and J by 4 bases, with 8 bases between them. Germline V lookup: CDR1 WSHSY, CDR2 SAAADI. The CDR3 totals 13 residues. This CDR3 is CASSEGRGTEAFF. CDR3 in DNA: TGCGCCAGCAGTGAGGGGAGGGGCACTGAAGCTTTCTTT.

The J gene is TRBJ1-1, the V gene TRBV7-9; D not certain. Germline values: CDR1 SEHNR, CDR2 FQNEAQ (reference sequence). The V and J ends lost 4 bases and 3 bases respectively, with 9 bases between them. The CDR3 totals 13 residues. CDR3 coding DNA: TGTGCCAGCAGCTCCACACTGTACACTGAAGCTTTCTTT. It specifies CASSSTLYTEAFF.

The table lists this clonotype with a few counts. CDR3 in DNA: TGCGCCAGCAGCCGAGACACCGGAGAGACCGGGGAGCTGTTTTTT. It is translated as CASSRDTGETGELFF. The chain recombines TRBV5-1 with TRBJ2-2, with unresolved D. The germline V gene has CDR1 SGHRS and CDR2 YFSETQ. The CDR3 consists of 15 residues. With 4 bases removed from V and 5 bases from J, the gap between germline ends came to 15 bases.

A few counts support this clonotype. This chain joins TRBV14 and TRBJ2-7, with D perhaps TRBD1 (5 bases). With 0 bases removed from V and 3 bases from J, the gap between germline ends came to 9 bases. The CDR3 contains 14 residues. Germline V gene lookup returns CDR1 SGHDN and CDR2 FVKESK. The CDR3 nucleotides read TGTGCCAGCAGCCAAGAAGCAGGGTTCTACGAGCAGTACTTC. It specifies CASSQEAGFYEQYF.

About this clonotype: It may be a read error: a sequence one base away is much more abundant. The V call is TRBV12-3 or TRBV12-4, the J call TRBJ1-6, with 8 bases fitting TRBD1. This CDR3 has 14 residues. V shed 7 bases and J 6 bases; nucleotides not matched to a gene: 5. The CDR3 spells CASNLTGGNSPLHF. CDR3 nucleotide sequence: TGTGCCAGCAACTTAACAGGGGGTAATTCACCCCTCCACTTT.

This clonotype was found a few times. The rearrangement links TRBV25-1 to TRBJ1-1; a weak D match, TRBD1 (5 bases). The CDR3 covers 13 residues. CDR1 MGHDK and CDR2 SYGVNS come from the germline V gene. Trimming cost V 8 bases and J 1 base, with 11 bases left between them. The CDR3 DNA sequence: TGTGCCAGCGCAGGGTTCGCGAACACTGAAGCTTTCTTT. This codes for CASAGFANTEAFF.

CDR3 DNA: TGCGCCAGCAGCTTGGATGTGAGCTCTGGAAACACCATATATTTT. It specifies CASSLDVSSGNTIYF. The chain joins TRBV5-1 to TRBJ1-3, with D unresolved. Germline values: CDR1 SGHRS, CDR2 YFSETQ. With 0 bases removed from V and 0 bases from J, the gap between germline ends came to 7 bases. The length of the CDR3 is 15 residues.

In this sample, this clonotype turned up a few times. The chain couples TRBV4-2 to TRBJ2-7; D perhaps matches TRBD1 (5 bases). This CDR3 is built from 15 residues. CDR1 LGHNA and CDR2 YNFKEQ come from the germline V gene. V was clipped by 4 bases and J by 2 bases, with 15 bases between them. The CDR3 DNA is TGTGCCAGCAGCCCAACGGCAGGGTCCCCCTACGAGCAGTACTTC. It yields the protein CASSPTAGSPYEQYF.

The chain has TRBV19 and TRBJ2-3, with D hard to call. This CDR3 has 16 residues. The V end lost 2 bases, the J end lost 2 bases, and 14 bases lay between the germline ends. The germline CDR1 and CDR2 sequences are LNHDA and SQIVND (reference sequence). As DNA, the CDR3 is TGTGCCAGTAGTATATTAAGGATGGTGAACACAGATACGCAGTATTTT. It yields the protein CASSILRMVNTDTQYF.

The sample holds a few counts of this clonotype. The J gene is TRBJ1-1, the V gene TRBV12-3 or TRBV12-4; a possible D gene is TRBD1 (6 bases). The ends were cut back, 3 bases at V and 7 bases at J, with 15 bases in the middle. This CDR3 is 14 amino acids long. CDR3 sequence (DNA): TGTGCCAGCAGTTTGGGAGGGGGATGGGGTGAAGCTTTCTTT. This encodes CASSLGGGWGEAFF.

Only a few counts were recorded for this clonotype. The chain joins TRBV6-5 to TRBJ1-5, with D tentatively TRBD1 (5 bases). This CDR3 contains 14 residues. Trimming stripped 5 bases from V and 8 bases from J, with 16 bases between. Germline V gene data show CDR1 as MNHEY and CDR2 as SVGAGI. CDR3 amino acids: CASSIRGGVEPQHF. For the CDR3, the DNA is TGTGCCAGCAGTATACGCGGGGGGGTAGAGCCCCAGCATTTT.

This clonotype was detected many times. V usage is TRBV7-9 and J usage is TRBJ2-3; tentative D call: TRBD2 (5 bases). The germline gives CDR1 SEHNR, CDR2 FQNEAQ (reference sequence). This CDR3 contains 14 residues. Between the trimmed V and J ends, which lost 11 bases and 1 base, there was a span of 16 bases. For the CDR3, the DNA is TGTGCCGCCCCGCGCGGGCCAGGCACAGATACGCAGTATTTT. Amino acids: CAAPRGPGTDTQYF.

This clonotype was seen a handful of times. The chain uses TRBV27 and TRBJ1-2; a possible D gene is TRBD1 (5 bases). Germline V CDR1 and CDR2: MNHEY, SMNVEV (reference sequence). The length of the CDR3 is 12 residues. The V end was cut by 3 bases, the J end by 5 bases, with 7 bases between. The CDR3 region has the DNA TGTGCCAGCAGTTTTAGGGGTTATGGCTACACCTTC. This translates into CASSFRGYGYTF.